One and the same sample provided the 29 T cell receptor beta chains below, sequenced in a study of yellow fever vaccine responses in identical twins. TCRdb re-derived calls from the RT-PCR reads in MiXCR, one entry per CDR3 protein. The table shows 3,000 to 4,000 distinct CDR3 sequences, with approximately 71% occurring only once. The input for sequencing was T cells from blood (PBMCs), unsorted or a sorted subset (not recorded which), taken before or after yellow fever vaccination (not recorded which). All receptors come from a woman in her late teens or twenties who received the yellow fever vaccine.

The rearrangement uses TRBV11-2 and TRBJ2-1; D might be TRBD1 or TRBD2, each matching 5 bases. Trimming pared 5 bases from V and 6 bases from J, leaving 14 bases between. Germline assignment: CDR1 SGHAT and CDR2 FQNNGV. This CDR3 region has 14 residues. Here the CDR3 DNA reads TGTGCCAGCAGCACCGGACAAGCGGTCAATGAGCAGTTCTTC. Protein: CASSTGQAVNEQFF. Together with reference TRBV11-2 and TRBJ2-1, the CDR3 gives the full variable domain: EAGVAQSPRYKIIEKRQSVAFWCNPISGHATLYWYQQILGQGPKLLIQFQNNGVVDDSQLPKDRFSAERLKGVDSTLKIQPAKLEDSAVYLCASSTGQAVNEQFFGPGTRLTVL.

The chain uses TRBV4-3 and TRBJ2-5, with TRBD2 matching over 11 bases. The junction had 8 bases not matched to a gene; V was cut back by 0 bases and J by 2 bases. The germline V gene encodes CDR1 LGHNA and CDR2 YSLEER. This CDR3 is built from 18 residues. The CDR3 bases are TGCGCCAGCAGCCAAGATGGGGTAATAGCGGGAGGGCAAGAGACCCAGTACTTC. Protein: CASSQDGVIAGGQETQYF.

The genes are TRBV20-1 and TRBJ2-3, with TRBD2 as a possible D gene (5 bases). With 1 base removed from V and 0 bases from J, the gap between germline ends came to 11 bases. This CDR3 has 15 residues. Germline V gene data show CDR1 as DFQATT and CDR2 as SNEGSKA (reference sequence). CDR3 residues: CSARARGTSTDTQYF. The CDR3 region has the DNA TGCAGTGCTAGAGCCCGGGGAACTAGCACAGATACGCAGTATTTT.

The chain uses TRBV4-3 and TRBJ2-7; possibly TRBD2 for D (5 bases). CDR1 LGHNA and CDR2 YSLEER come from the germline V gene. V lost 1 base, J lost 2 bases, and 15 bases lay in between. This CDR3 has 16 amino acids. CDR3 nucleotides: TGCGCCAGCAGCCAAGGGACCCCGGACGGGGCCTACGAGCAGTACTTC. Protein sequence: CASSQGTPDGAYEQYF.

This clonotype came up a few times. The V gene is TRBV29-1, the J gene TRBJ2-7; 10 bases are shared with TRBD2. This CDR3 is 14 amino acids long. Germline V gene data show CDR1 as SQVTM and CDR2 as ANQGSEA. The junction had 5 bases not matched to a gene; V was cut back by 6 bases and J by 0 bases. The CDR3, as DNA: TGCAGCGTCCCCCGGACTAGCGGCTCCTACGAGCAGTACTTC. Translated, it gives CSVPRTSGSYEQYF.

This clonotype occurred once. The J gene is TRBJ2-7, the V gene TRBV10-3, with a tentative D call TRBD2 (6 bases). Germline V lookup: CDR1 ENHRY, CDR2 SYGVKD. The CDR3 contains 15 residues. V dropped 0 bases and J dropped 2 bases, with 11 bases sitting between them. CDR3 sequence reads: CAISESREGTYEQYF. The CDR3 nucleotides are TGTGCCATCAGTGAGTCGCGGGAAGGGACCTACGAGCAGTACTTC.

This rearrangement joins TRBV20-1 to TRBJ2-7, with D perhaps TRBD1 (6 bases). Per the germline V gene, CDR1 is DFQATT and CDR2 is SNEGSKA (reference sequence). The CDR3 length is 13 residues. V shed 3 bases and J shed 4 bases, with 13 bases lying between them. The CDR3 sequence is CSARPGARYEQYF. As DNA, the CDR3 is TGCAGTGCTAGGCCAGGGGCGAGATACGAGCAGTACTTC.

V is TRBV1 and J is TRBJ2-7; TRBD2 is taken as the D call from the table, unchecked against the DNA. TRBV1 is reported as a pseudogene. The CDR3 covers 18 residues. CDR3: CTSSQDDVPGLGPYEQYF. The CDR3 DNA is TGCACCAGCAGCCAAGACGACGTTCCGGGGCTAGGCCCCTACGAGCAGTACTTC.

J is TRBJ2-1 and V is TRBV11-1; 7 nucleotides line up with TRBD1. Per the germline V gene, CDR1 is SGHAT and CDR2 is FQDESV (reference sequence). The CDR3 has 14 residues. The CDR3 sequence: CAGSDRASYNEQFF. The CDR3 coding sequence is TGTGCAGGAAGTGACAGGGCATCCTACAATGAGCAGTTCTTC.

The chain combines TRBV7-9 with TRBJ2-1; 7 bases agree with TRBD1. J was trimmed by 7 bases and V by 5 bases; bases with no gene match: 17. The CDR3 loop spans 17 amino acids. Germline V gives CDR1 SEHNR, CDR2 FQNEAQ (reference sequence). The CDR3 DNA is TGTGCCAGCAGCCCACCCGGGACAGCCTTCCTGGGGAATGAGCAGTTCTTC. Translation gives CASSPPGTAFLGNEQFF.

The V gene is TRBV11-1, the J gene TRBJ2-5; 13 bases are a match to TRBD2. The CDR3 loop spans 16 amino acids. Germline CDR1 and CDR2: SGHAT and FQDESV (reference sequence). The J segment lost 2 bases and the V segment lost 4 bases, leaving 4 bases of the junction unmatched. The CDR3 coding sequence is TGTGCCAGCAGCTCGACTAGCGGGGGGAAACAAGAGACCCAGTACTTC. Protein product: CASSSTSGGKQETQYF.

The CDR3 sequence: CASRVILAGVVDEQFF. Here the CDR3 DNA reads TGCGCCAGCAGGGTAATACTAGCGGGGGTTGTTGATGAGCAGTTCTTC. The chain recombines TRBV10-1 with TRBJ2-1; TRBD2 matches at 11 bases. J lost 8 bases, V lost 6 bases, and 12 bases had no gene match. There are 16 residues in the CDR3. Germline lookup yields CDR1 WNHNN and CDR2 SYGVQD (reference sequence).

The chain uses TRBV4-2 and TRBJ2-5; D perhaps matches TRBD2 (7 bases). Germline V lookup: CDR1 LGHNA, CDR2 YNFKEQ. There are 16 residues in the CDR3. The ends were cut back, 0 bases at V and 6 bases at J, with 17 bases in the middle. The CDR3 is CASSQDLRGGAQTQYF. Here the CDR3 DNA reads TGTGCCAGCAGCCAAGACCTTCGAGGGGGGGCACAGACCCAGTACTTC.

In its sample, this clonotype was seen a few times. The chain carries TRBV7-9 and TRBJ2-7; D is unclear. The germline V gene encodes CDR1 SEHNR and CDR2 FQNEAQ (reference sequence). Trimming cost V 2 bases and J 7 bases, with 9 bases left between them. The CDR3 runs 12 residues. CDR3 residues: CASSLSDSEQYF. The CDR3 DNA sequence: TGTGCCAGCAGCTTATCCGACTCGGAGCAGTACTTC.

The chain uses TRBV11-1 and TRBJ2-7, with 8 bases aligning to TRBD1. V shed 5 bases and J 0 bases; nucleotides not matched to a gene: 3. The CDR3 extends over 14 amino acids. Germline-derived CDR1 and CDR2 are SGHAT and FQDESV (reference sequence). The CDR3 DNA follows: TGTGCCAGCAGCCATACAGGGGGCTCCTACGAGCAGTACTTC. Amino acids: CASSHTGGSYEQYF. The whole variable domain, filled in from reference TRBV11-1 and TRBJ2-7, reads EAEVAQSPRYKITEKSQAVAFWCDPISGHATLYWYRQILGQGPELLVQFQDESVVDDSQLPKDRFSAERLKGVDSTLKIQPAELGDSAMYLCASSHTGGSYEQYFGPGTRLTVT.

The chain combines TRBV19 with TRBJ2-1; D tentatively reads TRBD1 or TRBD2 (6 bases each). V was cut by 5 bases and J by 4 bases, with 21 bases left in between. This CDR3 contains 17 residues. Germline V gives CDR1 LNHDA, CDR2 SQIVND (reference sequence). The CDR3 loop is CASSAPATGGAYNEQFF. For the CDR3, the DNA is TGTGCCAGTAGTGCGCCGGCGACAGGCGGGGCTTACAATGAGCAGTTCTTC.

This clonotype has just a few counts. The rearrangement joins TRBV6-1 to TRBJ2-1; 7 bases fit TRBD1. Looked up from germline, CDR1 is MNHNS and CDR2 is SASEGT. The CDR3 sequence is 13 residues long. The V and J ends lost 6 bases and 8 bases, in that order; junction bases with no gene match: 7. The CDR3 DNA is TGTGCCAGCAGACCGACAGGGACCGATGAGCAGTTCTTC. It encodes CASRPTGTDEQFF.

The rearrangement links TRBV29-1 to TRBJ2-7; TRBD2 agrees at 10 bases. From germline, CDR1 is SQVTM and CDR2 ANQGSEA. V lost 6 bases to trimming and J lost 4 bases; unmatched junction nucleotides: 6. This CDR3 region has 13 residues. CDR3 in amino acids: CSVHLAGEYEQYF. The CDR3 DNA sequence: TGCAGCGTCCATCTAGCGGGGGAATACGAGCAGTACTTC.

V gene TRBV5-5 combines with J gene TRBJ2-5, with 9 nucleotides matching TRBD2. V lost 1 base, J lost 1 base, and 5 bases stayed unmatched. Germline V CDR1 and CDR2: SGHKS, YYEKEE (reference sequence). The CDR3 consists of 16 residues. The DNA of the CDR3 is TGTGCCAGCAGCTTGCATTCTAGCGGGGCCCAAGAGACCCAGTACTTC. This sequence encodes CASSLHSSGAQETQYF.

The rearrangement links TRBV11-3 to TRBJ2-7; the D gene is possibly TRBD2 (5 bases). The V gene's germline CDR1 is SGHNT and CDR2 YENEEA. V gave up 3 bases and J gave up 2 bases, with 8 bases separating them. The CDR3 length is 13 residues. This CDR3 is CASSFPGAYEQYF. For the CDR3, the DNA is TGTGCCAGCAGCTTTCCCGGGGCCTACGAGCAGTACTTC.

The V gene is TRBV4-1, the J gene TRBJ2-7, with 8 bases lining up with TRBD1. Trimming removed 2 bases from V and 2 bases from J; junction bases left unmatched: 5. Germline CDR1 is MGHRA and CDR2 is YSYEKL. The CDR3 has 15 residues. Here the CDR3 DNA reads TGCGCCAGCAGCCAATCGACAGGGGCTCCCTACGAGCAGTACTTC. It translates to CASSQSTGAPYEQYF.

This clonotype appeared once. The genes are TRBV5-6 and TRBJ1-1, with D possibly TRBD1 on 5 matching bases. This CDR3 has 14 residues. V was cut by 3 bases and J by 1 base, with 10 bases left in between. Germline values: CDR1 SGHDT, CDR2 YYEEEE. The CDR3 loop is CASSWIQGNTEAFF. The CDR3 nucleotides read TGTGCCAGCAGCTGGATCCAGGGGAACACTGAAGCTTTCTTT.

The chain has TRBV6-1 and TRBJ1-2; perhaps TRBD1 as D (6 bases). Germline CDR1 reads MNHNS; CDR2 reads SASEGT. The V and J ends lost 5 bases and 4 bases respectively, with 17 bases between them. This CDR3 is 15 amino acids long. In nucleotides, the CDR3 is TGTGCCAGCAGTACCTCAGGGGATGTGAGCTATGGCTACACCTTC. Its protein product is CASSTSGDVSYGYTF.

This chain links TRBV10-1 with TRBJ2-1; TRBD2 aligns across 9 bases. Germline V gene sequence: CDR1 WNHNN, CDR2 SYGVQD (reference sequence). The CDR3 runs to 17 residues. Trimming took 7 bases from V and 6 from J; bases not matched to a gene: 16. The CDR3 here is CASTDGVTSGTPNEQFF. DNA of the CDR3: TGCGCCAGCACCGACGGGGTGACTAGCGGTACTCCCAATGAGCAGTTCTTC.

The chain carries TRBV11-1 and TRBJ1-2; the D gene is possibly TRBD1 (6 bases). The CDR3 sequence is 15 residues long. Trimming stripped 5 bases from V and 4 bases from J, with 17 bases between. Germline V gene sequence: CDR1 SGHAT, CDR2 FQDESV (reference sequence). CDR3 region: CASSHWPRGGYGYTF. The CDR3 nucleotides are TGTGCCAGCAGCCATTGGCCCAGGGGCGGCTATGGCTACACCTTC.

V and J are TRBV29-1 and TRBJ2-1, with 11 bases identical to TRBD2. After removal of 2 bases from V and 2 bases from J, the junction contained 8 bases not matched to a gene. CDR1 and CDR2 from the germline V gene are SQVTM and ANQGSEA. CDR3 size: 17 residues. The CDR3 region has the DNA TGCAGCGTTGAATACGGTCCTAGCGGGAGGACCTACAATGAGCAGTTCTTC. Protein product: CSVEYGPSGRTYNEQFF.

V gene TRBV10-1 combines with J gene TRBJ2-1; 7 bases align to TRBD1. V was pared by 4 bases and J by 5 bases, with 11 bases of the junction left unmatched. CDR1 is WNHNN, CDR2 SYGVQD, per germline (reference sequence). The CDR3 is made up of 16 amino acids. In DNA, the CDR3 is TGCGCCAGCAGTGTAGAACCGGGACAGTTTGACAATGAGCAGTTCTTC. Protein sequence: CASSVEPGQFDNEQFF.

In this sample, this clonotype turned up a few times. V is TRBV19 and J is TRBJ2-1; the D gene is possibly TRBD2 (5 bases). Trimming removed 3 bases from V and 4 bases from J, with 10 bases in between. The CDR3 has 14 residues. Germline CDR1 is LNHDA and CDR2 is SQIVND (reference sequence). CDR3 region: CASSIKDLYNEQFF. The CDR3 DNA reads TGTGCCAGTAGTATTAAGGACTTATACAATGAGCAGTTCTTC.

The V and J genes are TRBV10-3 and TRBJ2-7; 7 bases map to TRBD1. Germline V gene lookup returns CDR1 ENHRY and CDR2 SYGVKD. V was clipped by 2 bases and J by 2 bases; unmatched bases: 3. The CDR3 is 14 amino acids. This CDR3 is CAISEAQGAYEQYF. For the CDR3, the DNA is TGTGCCATCAGTGAGGCCCAGGGGGCCTACGAGCAGTACTTC.